These 6 T cell receptor beta chains were all obtained from the same sample, sequenced in a study of cytomegalovirus exposure and HLA in healthy donors. Libraries were prepared by immunoSEQ multiplex PCR; TCRdb keeps only in-frame clonotypes and omits some of them. The top ten clones hold around 3.2% of a sample with about 150,000 clones, 85% to 90% of them seen once. Input material: PBMCs. These receptors all stem from a woman aged 18 to 35 in good health and CMV-seropositive.

The chain recombines TRBV6-4 with TRBJ2-2, with D unclear. There are 13 residues in the CDR3. CDR1 is MRHNA, CDR2 SNTAGT, per germline. Trimming stripped 3 bases from V and 4 bases from J, with 6 bases between. The CDR3, as DNA: TGTGCCAGCAGTGAGTGGCCCACCGGGGAGCTGTTTTTT. It translates to CASSEWPTGELFF.

This CDR3 is CASSPNGLAKHEQYF. CDR3 DNA: TGTGCCAGCAGCCCCAACGGACTAGCGAAACACGAGCAGTACTTC. The rearrangement links TRBV11-3 to TRBJ2-7, with 9 bases matching TRBD2. The V and J ends lost 5 bases and 5 bases, in that order; junction bases with no gene match: 10. The CDR3 extends over 15 amino acids. The V gene's germline CDR1 is SGHNT and CDR2 YENEEA.

The rearrangement links TRBV10-3 to TRBJ1-5, with a tentative D call TRBD1 (6 bases). There are 15 residues in the CDR3. Germline V lookup: CDR1 ENHRY, CDR2 SYGVKD. The ends were cut back, 8 bases at V and 2 bases at J, with 16 bases in the middle. Here the CDR3 DNA reads TGTGCCATCCACCCCCTCAGGGGCGGCAATCAGCCCCAGCATTTT. Encoded protein: CAIHPLRGGNQPQHF.

The chain joins TRBV5-1 to TRBJ2-1; maybe TRBD2 (5 bases). V lost 1 base and J 3 bases, leaving 11 bases between the germline ends. Germline V CDR1 and CDR2: SGHRS, YFSETQ. The CDR3 has 15 residues. DNA of the CDR3: TGCGCCAGCAGCTTGACCGGGGAGTACTACAATGAGCAGTTCTTC. It is translated as CASSLTGEYYNEQFF.

This chain connects TRBV5-1 to TRBJ2-2, with 11 bases lining up with TRBD2. The ends lost 5 bases at V and 6 bases at J; junction bases unmatched: 9. The CDR3 sequence is 16 residues long. Germline CDR1 SGHRS, CDR2 YFSETQ. The CDR3 DNA sequence: TGCGCCAGCAGTATTAGCGGGAGGGCCACGTCCGGGGAGCTGTTTTTT. This gives the protein CASSISGRATSGELFF.

J is TRBJ2-3 and V is TRBV2; 8 bases are shared with TRBD1. The CDR3 loop spans 16 amino acids. Germline V lookup: CDR1 SNHLY, CDR2 FYNNEI. V shed 9 bases and J 5 bases; nucleotides not matched to a gene: 16. CDR3 loop: CARTSRTGFEKDTQYF. As DNA, the CDR3 is TGTGCCAGAACATCCAGGACAGGGTTTGAGAAAGATACGCAGTATTTT.